These 27 T cell receptor beta chains share one sample of origin, sequenced in a study of a mutant IDH1 vaccine in newly diagnosed glioma. Profiled with immunoSEQ multiplex PCR; TCRdb holds only in-frame clones, not every one. This table holds about 92,000 clones, about 82% found once. The time point denotes: baseline, week 1 (first vaccination visit). Treatment in this sample: pre-vaccination baseline after standard-of-care therapy. Sample: PBMCs, taken from a glioma patient treated with radiotherapy, temozolomide or both. The receptors here all came from a man aged 40-49 years with glioma.

The chain combines TRBV7-8 with TRBJ1-3; D is unclear. The CDR3 consists of 14 residues. V lost 1 base, J lost 4 bases, and 8 bases lay in between. Germline V gene data show CDR1 as SGHVS and CDR2 as FQNEAQ. CDR3 amino acids: CASSLGFGGNTIYF. CDR3 in DNA: TGTGCCAGCAGCTTAGGGTTCGGCGGAAACACCATATATTTT.

V usage is TRBV7-9 and J usage is TRBJ2-7, with D possibly matching TRBD1 (9 bases). V was shortened by 5 bases and J by 5 bases, with 22 bases between the two germline ends. From germline, CDR1 is SEHNR and CDR2 FQNEAQ (reference sequence). This CDR3 contains 16 residues. The CDR3 bases are TGTGCCAGCAGCCCTACGGGGGGGACAGGGTACAACGAGCAGTACTTC. It specifies CASSPTGGTGYNEQYF.

The rearrangement uses TRBV2 and TRBJ2-1, with TRBD1 matching 7 bases. Germline assignment: CDR1 SNHLY and CDR2 FYNNEI. V trimming: 4 bases; J trimming: 8 bases; junction bases outside the gene matches: 8. The CDR3 has 14 amino acids. The CDR3 coding sequence is TGTGCCAGCAGTGGTTCGACAGGGCAGTATGAGCAGTTCTTC. Translated: CASSGSTGQYEQFF.

The chain combines TRBV5-6 with TRBJ1-3; unclear D gene. This CDR3 has 14 residues. Germline V gene lookup returns CDR1 SGHDT and CDR2 YYEEEE. V lost 2 bases to trimming and J lost 4 bases, with 10 bases between them. CDR3 DNA sequence: TGTGCCAGCAGCTTAATAGCGCAAGGAAACACCATATATTTT. Residues: CASSLIAQGNTIYF. The full variable domain, completed using reference TRBV5-6 and TRBJ1-3, is DAGVTQSPTHLIKTRGQQVTLRCSPKSGHDTVSWYQQALGQGPQFIFQYYEEEERQRGNFPDRFSGHQFPNYSSELNVNALLLGDSALYLCASSLIAQGNTIYFGEGSWLTVV.

This clone was counted a few times. The rearrangement joins TRBV7-9 to TRBJ2-7; 9 nucleotides match TRBD1. The CDR3 has 14 amino acids. Germline assignment: CDR1 SEHNR and CDR2 FQNEAQ (reference sequence). Unmatched junction bases numbered 6, after V lost 4 bases and J lost 5 bases. The CDR3 nucleotides read TGTGCCAGCAGCTGGGACAGGGCCGGGGACGAGCAGTACTTC. Translation gives CASSWDRAGDEQYF.

V and J are TRBV6-6 and TRBJ1-2; 7 nucleotides line up with TRBD1. Germline assignment: CDR1 MNHNY and CDR2 SVGAGI (reference sequence). CDR3 length: 12 residues. The V gene end was trimmed by 6 bases and the J gene end by 2 bases; junction bases not matched to a gene: 0. The CDR3 region is CASRDRNYGYTF. The CDR3 nucleotides are TGTGCCAGCAGGGACAGGAACTATGGCTACACCTTC.

The gene calls are TRBV10-3 and TRBJ1-1; the D gene is possibly TRBD1 (6 bases). The CDR3 is 12 residues long. Trimming took off 4 bases at V and 6 bases at J, with 9 bases between the two ends. The germline V gene has CDR1 ENHRY and CDR2 SYGVKD. The CDR3 coding sequence is TGTGCCATCAGTGGGAAGGGGGCTGAAGCTTTCTTT. It codes for CAISGKGAEAFF.

The chain recombines TRBV4-2 with TRBJ1-2; 7 bases agree with TRBD1. J gave up 6 bases and V 0 bases, and 7 bases lay outside the gene matches. The CDR3 extends over 15 amino acids. Germline V gives CDR1 LGHNA, CDR2 YNFKEQ. CDR3 DNA: TGTGCCAGCAGCCAAGATAGGGGGCGCTGGAATGGCTACACCTTC. This translates into CASSQDRGRWNGYTF.

The chain combines TRBV7-3 with TRBJ2-1; D is undetermined. V was trimmed by 3 bases and J by 8 bases, leaving 5 bases between them. In germline, CDR1 is SGHTA, CDR2 FQGTGA. The CDR3 is made up of 11 amino acids. The DNA of the CDR3 is TGTGCCAGCAGCTTCGGGCATGAGCAGTTCTTC. This gives the protein CASSFGHEQFF.

This clone was counted a few times. J is TRBJ1-3 and V is TRBV9, with 9 nucleotides matching TRBD1. The CDR3 is 16 amino acids. The trim removed 3 bases at V and 4 bases at J, leaving 8 bases unmatched. Germline loops: CDR1 SGDLS, CDR2 YYNGEE. The DNA of the CDR3 is TGTGCCAGCAGCGCCGGGACAGGGAAAGGAGGAAACACCATATATTTT. Its translation is CASSAGTGKGGNTIYF.

The chain recombines TRBV10-3 with TRBJ2-2, with D perhaps matching TRBD1 (5 bases). The CDR3 extends over 19 amino acids. With 11 bases removed from V and 2 bases from J, the gap between germline ends came to 30 bases. Germline lookup yields CDR1 ENHRY and CDR2 SYGVKD. The CDR3: CAASPRFGAATSNTGELFF. The CDR3 DNA reads as TGTGCCGCCTCGCCTCGTTTTGGGGCCGCAACTTCAAACACCGGGGAGCTGTTTTTT.

The V and J genes are TRBV9 and TRBJ1-2; no firm D call. This CDR3 region has 15 residues. The V gene lost 0 bases and the J gene lost 4 bases, with 13 bases spanning the gap. CDR1 and CDR2 from the germline V gene are SGDLS and YYNGEE. The CDR3, as DNA: TGTGCCAGCAGCGTAGGTGGAGGCCCTAGCTATGGCTACACCTTC. It encodes CASSVGGGPSYGYTF.

There are a few counts of this clone. Other nucleotide sequences in the sample specify the same CDR3. The gene calls are TRBV7-2 and TRBJ2-3; 7 positions match TRBD2. The CDR3 covers 15 residues. Germline CDR1 and CDR2: SGHTA and FQGNSA. V was pared by 6 bases and J by 1 base, with 7 bases of the junction left unmatched. The CDR3 DNA reads as TGTGCCAGCAGACCCGCTAGCGGACGCACAGATACGCAGTATTTT. Translating it yields CASRPASGRTDTQYF.

The rearrangement joins TRBV18 to TRBJ1-1, with a possible D match to TRBD1 (5 bases). Trimming took off 3 bases at V and 1 base at J, with 21 bases between the two ends. The CDR3 is 18 residues long. Germline CDR1 KGHSH, CDR2 LQKENI. The CDR3 is CASSPTHLAQGWNTEAFF. The DNA of the CDR3 is TGTGCCAGCTCACCCACCCACCTAGCGCAGGGCTGGAACACTGAAGCTTTCTTT.

The chain has TRBV7-9 and TRBJ2-7, with 8 bases matching TRBD1. Germline V CDR1 and CDR2: SEHNR, FQNEAQ (reference sequence). The CDR3 is 13 amino acids. Trimming cost V 6 bases and J 4 bases; bases outside gene matches: 5. CDR3 sequence reads: CASRLQGGYEQYF. The DNA for the CDR3 is TGTGCCAGCAGACTACAGGGGGGATACGAGCAGTACTTC.

V is TRBV4-3 and J is TRBJ2-1; 7 positions match TRBD2. With 1 base clipped from V and 9 bases from J, the junction kept 9 bases outside the gene matches. The germline CDR1 and CDR2 sequences are LGHNA and YSLEER. This CDR3 is built from 15 residues. CDR3 sequence: CASSQALGAGVEQFF. The CDR3 region has the DNA TGCGCCAGCAGCCAAGCTCTAGGCGCGGGGGTTGAGCAGTTCTTC.

The genes are TRBV2 and TRBJ2-7, with D possibly TRBD1 on 6 matching bases. The V gene's germline CDR1 is SNHLY and CDR2 FYNNEI. CDR3 length: 15 residues. V was shortened by 2 bases and J by 0 bases, with 11 bases between the two germline ends. The chain's CDR3 is CASSESGHGSYEQYF. In DNA, the CDR3 is TGTGCCAGCAGTGAATCGGGACACGGCTCCTACGAGCAGTACTTC. Drawing the rest from reference TRBV2 and TRBJ2-7, the complete variable domain is EPEVTQTPSHQVTQMGQEVILRCVPISNHLYFYWYRQILGQKVEFLVSFYNNEISEKSEIFDDQFSVERPDGSNFTLKIRSTKLEDSAMYFCASSESGHGSYEQYFGPGTRLTVT.

The rearrangement uses TRBV30 and TRBJ1-4; tentative D call: TRBD1 (5 bases). This CDR3 has 13 residues. V was pared by 4 bases and J by 8 bases, with 14 bases between. CDR1 and CDR2 (germline): GTSNPN, SVGIG (reference sequence). The CDR3 is CAWKVQGGEKLFF. CDR3 bases: TGTGCCTGGAAGGTGCAGGGAGGGGAAAAACTGTTTTTT.

The count of this clone is one. This chain connects TRBV7-2 to TRBJ2-3; 7 bases fit TRBD1. J lost 0 bases, V lost 5 bases, and 5 bases had no gene match. The germline gives CDR1 SGHTA, CDR2 FQGNSA. This CDR3 comprises 15 residues. CDR3 loop: CASSPTGPSTDTQYF. Here the CDR3 DNA reads TGTGCCAGCAGCCCGACAGGGCCTAGCACAGATACGCAGTATTTT. The full variable domain, its missing parts supplied by reference TRBV7-2 and TRBJ2-3, is GAGVSQSPSNKVTEKGKDVELRCDPISGHTALYWYRQSLGQGLEFLIYFQGNSAPDKSGLPSDRFSAERTGGSVSTLTIQRTQQEDSAVYLCASSPTGPSTDTQYFGPGTRLTVL.

The J gene is TRBJ2-2, the V gene TRBV4-3; TRBD2 is a possible D gene (6 bases). CDR1 is LGHNA and CDR2 is YSLEER in the germline V gene. This CDR3 comprises 12 residues. V was trimmed by 4 bases and J by 6 bases, leaving 6 bases between them. The CDR3 here is CASSRGAGELFF. DNA of the CDR3: TGCGCCAGCAGCCGGGGGGCCGGGGAGCTGTTTTTT.

This clone was detected only a few times. The genes are TRBV2 and TRBJ1-1; 7 nucleotides align to TRBD1. Germline CDR1 reads SNHLY; CDR2 reads FYNNEI. V was pared by 7 bases and J by 1 base, with 9 bases of the junction left unmatched. The CDR3 extends over 15 amino acids. The CDR3 region has the DNA TGTGCCAGCACCCTGGACAGGACAGCGAACACTGAAGCTTTCTTT. This sequence encodes CASTLDRTANTEAFF.

This chain links TRBV13 with TRBJ2-3; 12 bases match TRBD2. Germline V gene sequence: CDR1 PRHDT, CDR2 FYEKMQ (reference sequence). After removal of 2 bases from V and 0 bases from J, the junction contained 9 bases not matched to a gene. The CDR3 is made up of 19 amino acids. CDR3 region: CASSLSRLAGEESTDTQYF. The CDR3 DNA sequence: TGTGCCAGCAGCTTATCCAGACTAGCGGGAGAGGAGAGCACAGATACGCAGTATTTT. The complete variable domain, with remaining parts taken from reference TRBV13 and TRBJ2-3, reads AAGVIQSPRHLIKEKRETATLKCYPIPRHDTVYWYQQGPGQDPQFLISFYEKMQSDKGSIPDRFSAQQFSDYHSELNMSSLELGDSALYFCASSLSRLAGEESTDTQYFGPGTRLTVL.

The V and J genes are TRBV28 and TRBJ2-7; the D gene could be TRBD1 or TRBD2 (5 bases each). The CDR3 length is 15 residues. The germline V gene has CDR1 MDHEN and CDR2 SYDVKM. V gave up 8 bases and J gave up 0 bases, with 17 bases separating them. The CDR3 is CASGSGAGSSYEQYF. CDR3 DNA: TGTGCCAGCGGGTCCGGGGCCGGCAGCTCCTACGAGCAGTACTTC.

This chain uses TRBV18 with TRBJ2-4; 10 nucleotides agree with TRBD1. With V trimmed by 5 bases and J by 3 bases, 7 bases remained unmatched. The CDR3 length is 16 residues. CDR1 is KGHSH, CDR2 LQKENI, per germline. CDR3 region: CASSSDRGLGKNIQYF. DNA of the CDR3: TGTGCCAGCTCATCTGACAGGGGGCTCGGCAAAAACATTCAGTACTTC.

The chain combines TRBV7-9 with TRBJ2-5, with TRBD2 matching over 8 bases. The CDR3 is made up of 14 amino acids. Germline trimming cut 5 bases from V and 4 bases from J; bases unmatched to any gene: 6. CDR1 and CDR2 from the germline V gene are SEHNR and FQNEAQ (reference sequence). Written as DNA, the CDR3 is TGTGCCAGCAGCCCCGGGACTAGGCCAGAGACCCAGTACTTC. Residues: CASSPGTRPETQYF. The complete variable domain, with remaining parts taken from reference TRBV7-9 and TRBJ2-5, reads DTGVSQNPRHKITKRGQNVTFRCDPISEHNRLYWYRQTLGQGPEFLTYFQNEAQLEKSRLLSDRFSAERPKGSFSTLEIQRTEQGDSAMYLCASSPGTRPETQYFGPGTRLLVL.

This rearrangement joins TRBV5-6 to TRBJ2-2, with D unresolved. The CDR3 contains 15 residues. The germline V gene encodes CDR1 SGHDT and CDR2 YYEEEE. Trimming took off 2 bases at V and 2 bases at J, with 10 bases between the two ends. As DNA, the CDR3 is TGTGCCAGCAGCTTCGGAACCGGAAACACCGGGGAGCTGTTTTTT. It translates to CASSFGTGNTGELFF.

V usage is TRBV7-9 and J usage is TRBJ1-2; no definite D call. V lost 1 base and J 6 bases, leaving 15 bases between the germline ends. CDR1 is SEHNR and CDR2 is FQNEAQ in the germline V gene (reference sequence). The CDR3 runs 15 residues. This chain's CDR3 is CASSLGSAGLDGYTF. The CDR3 bases are TGTGCCAGCAGCTTAGGATCCGCGGGATTAGATGGCTACACCTTC.